This T cell receptor beta chain was retrieved from a study of glioma-infiltrating T cells after dendritic cell vaccination. Specified time point: after dendritic cell vaccination, including at tumor progression/relapse. Losses at the gene ends were 3 bases for V and 2 bases for J; bases not matched to a gene: 10. The germline gives CDR1 LNHDA, CDR2 SQIVND (reference sequence). There are 19 residues in the CDR3. Sequencing was performed with immunoSEQ multiplex PCR; in TCRdb, only in-frame clones are kept and a portion is missing. The table lists tens of thousands of clones, 80% to 90% of them singletons.

The chain combines TRBV19 with TRBJ2-7, with TRBD2 matching over 16 bases. Here the sequenced sample was blood, taken after dendritic cell vaccination. The origin of this receptor is a human donor with glioblastoma. The CDR3 DNA is TGTGCCAGTAGTATGGGACTAGCGGGGGGGTCCTCCACAACCTACGAGCAGTACTTC. It encodes CASSMGLAGGSSTTYEQYF.